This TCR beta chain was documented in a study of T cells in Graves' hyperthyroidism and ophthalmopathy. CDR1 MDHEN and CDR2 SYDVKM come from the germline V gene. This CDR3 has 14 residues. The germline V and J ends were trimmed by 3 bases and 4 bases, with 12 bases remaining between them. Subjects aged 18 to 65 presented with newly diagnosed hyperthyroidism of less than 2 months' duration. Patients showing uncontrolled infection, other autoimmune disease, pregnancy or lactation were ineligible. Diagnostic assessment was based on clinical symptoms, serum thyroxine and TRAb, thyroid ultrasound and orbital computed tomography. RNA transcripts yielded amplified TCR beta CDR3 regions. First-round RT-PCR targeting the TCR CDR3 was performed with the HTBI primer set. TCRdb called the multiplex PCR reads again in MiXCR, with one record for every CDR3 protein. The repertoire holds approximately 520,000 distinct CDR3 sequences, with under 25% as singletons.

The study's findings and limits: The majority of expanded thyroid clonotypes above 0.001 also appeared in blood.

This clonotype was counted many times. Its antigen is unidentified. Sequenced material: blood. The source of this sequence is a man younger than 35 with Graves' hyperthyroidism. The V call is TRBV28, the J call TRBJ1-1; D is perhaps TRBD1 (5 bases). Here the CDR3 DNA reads TGTGCCAGCAGTTTCCGGGGGATTTTCACTGAAGCTTTCTTT. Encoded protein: CASSFRGIFTEAFF.